This entry describes one T cell receptor (beta chain). What it binds is unknown. Indicated treatment: approximately 10-day PBMC culture with coronavirus spike peptide pools or control peptides (ViraFEST assay). With peptide pools, ViraFEST first expanded antigen-specific T cells and afterwards sequenced their TCRs. Cultured CD4+ T cell DNA underwent sequencing with the Oncomine TCR Beta short-read assay. TCRdb reprocessed the PCR reads via MiXCR and lists one record per CDR3 protein. The sample shows tens of thousands of distinct CDR3 sequences, 50% to 65% of them seen only once. The sample belongs to a study of vaccination and CD4 T cells after COVID-19. In the study overall: The peptides that stimulated the cells were overlapping spike peptides from SARS-CoV-2, HCoV-NL63, HCoV-OC43 and HCoV-229E.

The CDR3 is 16 residues long. Germline assignment: CDR1 KGHDR and CDR2 SFDVKD. Trimming took off 2 bases at V and 4 bases at J, with 15 bases between the two ends. General study findings and limits: The median SARS-CoV-2-reactive clonotype number increased from around 20 to 38, without statistical significance. Spike mono-reactivity marked 304 of 307 vaccine-specific clones in convalescent patients.

Sequences were derived from CD4+ T cells from blood, cultured in vitro, sampled before SARS-CoV-2 vaccination. The chain uses TRBV24-1 and TRBJ2-3; D assignment may be TRBD1 or TRBD2 (5 bases each). This receptor was taken from a human donor who received a COVID-19 vaccine. The CDR3 sequence is CATSDWGFNHPDTQYF. Written as DNA, the CDR3 is TGTGCCACCAGTGATTGGGGGTTTAACCACCCAGATACGCAGTATTTT.